This TCR beta chain emerged from a study of human versus mouse CDR3 diversity and MHC coevolution. Study summary: Reported immunoSEQ sensitivity was one in 200,000 T cells, with reduced amplification bias.

General observations from the study: Compared with mice, human CDR3s carried more deletions and insertions on average. In humans, T-cell selection involved 6 or 7 MHC II alleles.

CDR3 length equals 12 residues. Germline V gene lookup returns CDR1 SNHLY and CDR2 FYNNEI. V was pared by 0 bases and J by 8 bases, with 5 bases between. On this clone itself: Its antigen is not identified.

TCRdb's table, derived via immunoSEQ multiplex PCR, lists solely in-frame clones and lacks some. The table has tens of thousands of clones, around 93% seen once. Naive CD4 T cells were sorted as CD45RO-negative, CD62L-positive. Sequenced sample: naive CD4+ T cells from blood. Subset meaning: CD45RO-negative CD62L-positive naive CD4 T cells. The sequence was collected from a person aged 30-69 years in good health. J is TRBJ2-1 and V is TRBV2, with a possible D match to TRBD1 (5 bases). CDR3 protein: CASSEAGDEQFF. CDR3 bases: TGTGCCAGCAGTGAAGCAGGGGATGAGCAGTTCTTC.